Listed below are T cell receptor beta chains from one sample, sequenced in a study of blood T cell repertoires in COVID-19. Measured with immunoSEQ multiplex PCR; TCRdb has only the in-frame clones, and not every one. This sample carries about 360,000 clones, around 87% of them seen once, and the ten largest clones take 3%. Sequencing was performed on peripheral blood. Every receptor here comes from a human donor in a cohort sampled during active COVID-19. CDR3s include the opening cysteine and the closing phenylalanine or tryptophan. Fields, in order: D gene, J gene, V gene, CDR3 length, clone size, CDR3 DNA, CDR3 protein. A D gene is named only where the DNA matches it firmly. Clone size is not always given. Where it is, it says once, few, many or a class for expanded clones.

D: TRBD2
J: TRBJ2-3
V: TRBV9
length: 14
size: NA
DNA: TGTGCCAGCAAGGGGACTAGCGGGGCAGATACGCAGTATTTT
CDR3: CASKGTSGADTQYF

D: TRBD2
J: TRBJ2-2
V: TRBV11-3
length: 19
size: once
DNA: TGTGCCAGCAGCTTAGAGCCCCCGTGGGGGGGACTAAACACCGGGGAGCTGTTTTTT
CDR3: CASSLEPPWGGLNTGELFF

D: TRBD1
J: TRBJ2-5
V: TRBV7-9
length: 15
size: NA
DNA: TGTGCCAGCAGCGGTAAAAAGACAGGGTCAGAGACCCAGTACTTC
CDR3: CASSGKKTGSETQYF

D: NA
J: TRBJ2-7
V: TRBV19
length: 16
size: NA
DNA: TGTGCCAGTAGCCTTCTCCCGGGTGCAGAATCCTACGAGCAGTACTTC
CDR3: CASSLLPGAESYEQYF

D: TRBD2
J: TRBJ2-5
V: TRBV9
length: 16
size: NA
DNA: TGTGCCAGCAGCGTCGGACTAGCGGGGGAGTGGGAGACCCAGTACTTC
CDR3: CASSVGLAGEWETQYF

D: NA
J: TRBJ2-1
V: TRBV5-5
length: 17
size: NA
DNA: TGTGCCAGCAGCTTGGGGGCCCAGCGGATTTCCTACAATGAGCAGTTCTTC
CDR3: CASSLGAQRISYNEQFF

D: TRBD1
J: TRBJ1-1
V: TRBV6-5
length: 13
size: NA
DNA: TGTGCCAGCAGGTCGACAGGGGGCACTGAAGCTTTCTTT
CDR3: CASRSTGGTEAFF

D: NA
J: TRBJ2-5
V: TRBV6-5
length: 12
size: once
DNA: TGTGCCAGCAGTTACCGCAGGGAGACCCAGTACTTC
CDR3: CASSYRRETQYF

D: TRBD1
J: TRBJ2-7
V: TRBV7-9
length: 15
size: NA
DNA: TGTGCCAGCAGCCCAGGACAGGGGAGGTCCTACGAGCAGTACTTC
CDR3: CASSPGQGRSYEQYF

D: NA
J: TRBJ2-5
V: TRBV6-5
length: 13
size: NA
DNA: TGTGCCAGCACCACAGGGTACCAAGAGACCCAGTACTTC
CDR3: CASTTGYQETQYF

D: TRBD2
J: TRBJ2-1
V: TRBV28
length: 17
size: many
DNA: TGTGCCAGCAGTGCAATGCTCGGGAGGGCCCGGGACAATGAGCAGTTCTTC
CDR3: CASSAMLGRARDNEQFF

D: TRBD1
J: TRBJ2-1
V: TRBV14
length: 15
size: NA
DNA: TGTGCCAGCAGCCCGCGACAGGGGGGCTACAATGAGCAGTTCTTC
CDR3: CASSPRQGGYNEQFF

D: TRBD1
J: TRBJ2-2
V: TRBV27
length: 14
size: NA
DNA: TGTGCCAGCCGGCCGGGACAGGGAACCGGGGAGCTGTTTTTT
CDR3: CASRPGQGTGELFF